This is a list of T cell receptor beta chains from one sample in a study of blood T cell repertoires in COVID-19. The assay was immunoSEQ multiplex PCR, and TCRdb's table has in-frame clones only and misses some. The table shows 120,000 to 150,000 clones, with 70% to 90% occurring only once. Sequencing used peripheral blood. These TCRs come from a woman aged 60 to 75 with COVID-19, enrolled during active disease. CDR3s include the opening cysteine and the closing phenylalanine or tryptophan. The order of the fields is J gene, D gene, V gene, clone size, CDR3 protein, CDR3 DNA. D genes are given only for firm matches. For some rows the clone size is stated as once, few or many, or as a class when expanded; others skip it.

j_gene: TRBJ2-1; d_gene: -; v_gene: TRBV6-5; abundance: -; CDR3aa: CASSYGQTNEQFF; CDR3nt: TGTGCCAGCAGTTATGGCCAAACCAATGAGCAGTTCTTC
j_gene: TRBJ2-2; d_gene: -; v_gene: TRBV5-1; abundance: -; CDR3aa: CASSLDTWQGNTGELFF; CDR3nt: TGCGCCAGCAGCTTGGATACTTGGCAGGGAAACACCGGGGAGCTGTTTTTT
j_gene: TRBJ2-3; d_gene: TRBD2; v_gene: TRBV20-1; abundance: once; CDR3aa: CSASGLAGGYGTDTQYF; CDR3nt: TGCAGTGCTAGTGGACTAGCGGGGGGGTACGGCACAGATACGCAGTATTTT
j_gene: TRBJ1-2; d_gene: -; v_gene: TRBV7-2; abundance: -; CDR3aa: CASSSRQVVGYTF; CDR3nt: TGTGCCAGCAGCTCCAGACAAGTAGTGGGCTACACCTTC
j_gene: TRBJ1-4; d_gene: TRBD1; v_gene: TRBV30; abundance: -; CDR3aa: CAWSTGTGIEKLFF; CDR3nt: TGTGCCTGGAGTACCGGGACAGGGATCGAAAAACTGTTTTTT
j_gene: TRBJ2-2; d_gene: TRBD2; v_gene: TRBV7-3; abundance: -; CDR3aa: CASSLGTSTGELFF; CDR3nt: TGTGCCAGCAGCTTAGGGACTAGCACCGGGGAGCTGTTTTTT
j_gene: TRBJ2-5; d_gene: -; v_gene: TRBV24-1; abundance: -; CDR3aa: CATSGDSQETQYF; CDR3nt: TGTGCCACCAGTGGAGACAGTCAAGAGACCCAGTACTTC
j_gene: TRBJ1-5; d_gene: -; v_gene: TRBV18; abundance: few; CDR3aa: CASSPSHEAGGNQPQHF; CDR3nt: TGTGCCAGCTCGCCTTCTCACGAAGCCGGAGGAAATCAGCCCCAGCATTTT
j_gene: TRBJ1-4; d_gene: -; v_gene: TRBV6-6; abundance: -; CDR3aa: CASSRSGSAPNEKLFF; CDR3nt: TGTGCCAGCAGTCGTTCCGGAAGCGCTCCTAATGAAAAACTGTTTTTT
j_gene: TRBJ2-6; d_gene: -; v_gene: TRBV5-6; abundance: few; CDR3aa: CASSLDRVTGANVLTF; CDR3nt: TGTGCCAGCAGCTTGGACAGGGTAACCGGGGCCAACGTCCTGACTTTC
j_gene: TRBJ2-3; d_gene: -; v_gene: TRBV12-3/TRBV12-4; abundance: -; CDR3aa: CATSRGGTDTQYF; CDR3nt: TGTGCCACCAGCAGGGGGGGCACAGATACGCAGTATTTT
j_gene: TRBJ2-3; d_gene: TRBD2; v_gene: TRBV5-1; abundance: once; CDR3aa: CASTASGGLTDTQYF; CDR3nt: TGCGCCAGCACGGCTAGCGGGGGACTCACAGATACGCAGTATTTT
j_gene: TRBJ2-6; d_gene: TRBD1; v_gene: TRBV5-1; abundance: -; CDR3aa: CASSPIFFGQGTGANVLTF; CDR3nt: TGCGCCAGTTCCCCAATCTTCTTCGGACAGGGGACTGGGGCCAACGTCCTGACTTTC
j_gene: TRBJ1-6; d_gene: -; v_gene: TRBV5-4; abundance: once; CDR3aa: CASSFGATYNSPLHF; CDR3nt: TGTGCCAGCAGCTTTGGGGCCACCTATAATTCACCCCTCCACTTT
j_gene: TRBJ1-5; d_gene: -; v_gene: TRBV11-2; abundance: -; CDR3aa: CASSLGRGGNQPQHF; CDR3nt: TGTGCCAGCAGCTTAGGCAGGGGAGGCAATCAGCCCCAGCATTTT
j_gene: TRBJ2-1; d_gene: TRBD2; v_gene: TRBV4-2; abundance: -; CDR3aa: CASSQVNALAGGYNEQFF; CDR3nt: TGTGCCAGCAGCCAAGTAAACGCCCTAGCGGGGGGTTACAATGAGCAGTTCTTC
j_gene: TRBJ1-1; d_gene: TRBD1; v_gene: TRBV29-1; abundance: few; CDR3aa: CSVIRGSKTEAFF; CDR3nt: TGCAGCGTAATCAGGGGGAGTAAGACTGAAGCTTTCTTT
j_gene: TRBJ2-7; d_gene: -; v_gene: TRBV6-2/TRBV6-3; abundance: -; CDR3aa: CASSYPSYPYEQYF; CDR3nt: TGTGCCAGCAGTTACCCCAGTTACCCCTACGAGCAGTACTTC
j_gene: TRBJ1-1; d_gene: TRBD1; v_gene: TRBV11-3; abundance: few; CDR3aa: CASSDRANTEAFF; CDR3nt: TGTGCCAGCAGCGACAGGGCGAACACTGAAGCTTTCTTT
j_gene: TRBJ2-1; d_gene: -; v_gene: TRBV12-3/TRBV12-4; abundance: -; CDR3aa: CASQSYNRDEQFF; CDR3nt: TGTGCCAGCCAAAGCTACAACCGGGATGAGCAGTTCTTC
j_gene: TRBJ2-7; d_gene: TRBD1; v_gene: TRBV9; abundance: -; CDR3aa: CASSGLGQNYEQYF; CDR3nt: TGTGCCAGCAGCGGACTGGGACAGAACTACGAGCAGTACTTC
j_gene: TRBJ1-1; d_gene: -; v_gene: TRBV14; abundance: -; CDR3aa: CASSRALQSTEAFF; CDR3nt: TGTGCCAGCAGCCGGGCCTTACAGAGCACTGAAGCTTTCTTT
j_gene: TRBJ1-5; d_gene: TRBD1; v_gene: TRBV4-1; abundance: -; CDR3aa: CASSPGTANQPQHF; CDR3nt: TGCGCCAGCAGCCCCGGGACAGCAAATCAGCCCCAGCATTTT
j_gene: TRBJ2-4; d_gene: TRBD1; v_gene: TRBV7-9; abundance: once; CDR3aa: CASSLDRARAIQYF; CDR3nt: TGTGCCAGCAGCCTCGACAGGGCGAGGGCCATTCAGTACTTC
j_gene: TRBJ1-2; d_gene: -; v_gene: TRBV7-8; abundance: few; CDR3aa: CASSLVLAGPDGGYGYTF; CDR3nt: TGTGCCAGCAGCTTAGTTCTCGCAGGGCCCGACGGGGGCTATGGCTACACCTTC
j_gene: TRBJ2-5; d_gene: -; v_gene: TRBV9; abundance: -; CDR3aa: CASSASQETQYF; CDR3nt: TGTGCCAGCAGCGCCAGCCAAGAGACCCAGTACTTC
j_gene: TRBJ2-7; d_gene: TRBD1; v_gene: TRBV6-2/TRBV6-3; abundance: -; CDR3aa: CASSYPKGQKVFSYEQYF; CDR3nt: TGTGCCAGCAGTTACCCTAAGGGACAGAAAGTATTCTCCTACGAGCAGTACTTC
j_gene: TRBJ2-5; d_gene: TRBD1; v_gene: TRBV7-7; abundance: once; CDR3aa: CASSATPDRVQETQYF; CDR3nt: TGTGCTAGCAGCGCTACCCCAGACAGGGTACAAGAGACCCAGTACTTC
j_gene: TRBJ2-2; d_gene: -; v_gene: TRBV12-3/TRBV12-4; abundance: -; CDR3aa: CASMRLAGELFF; CDR3nt: TGTGCCAGCATGCGGTTGGCCGGGGAGCTGTTTTTT
j_gene: TRBJ2-3; d_gene: TRBD2; v_gene: TRBV3-1/TRBV3-2; abundance: -; CDR3aa: CASSRDYQGVDTQYF; CDR3nt: TGTGCCAGCAGCCGGGACTACCAAGGGGTAGATACGCAGTATTTT
j_gene: TRBJ2-7; d_gene: TRBD1; v_gene: TRBV13; abundance: -; CDR3aa: CASSNRDSYEQYF; CDR3nt: TGTGCCAGCAGCAACCGGGACAGCTACGAGCAGTACTTC
j_gene: TRBJ1-6; d_gene: TRBD1; v_gene: TRBV6-6; abundance: -; CDR3aa: CASSYSSGTGYSPLHF; CDR3nt: TGTGCCAGCAGTTACTCGTCCGGGACAGGGTACTCACCCCTCCACTTT
j_gene: TRBJ2-6; d_gene: TRBD1; v_gene: TRBV7-9; abundance: -; CDR3aa: CASSLRVWTGAPGANVLTF; CDR3nt: TGTGCCAGCAGCCTCCGGGTATGGACAGGGGCTCCTGGGGCCAACGTCCTGACTTTC
j_gene: TRBJ2-1; d_gene: TRBD1; v_gene: TRBV7-3; abundance: -; CDR3aa: CASSRPDRGKDEQFF; CDR3nt: TGTGCCAGCAGCCGACCGGACAGGGGAAAGGATGAGCAGTTCTTC
j_gene: TRBJ1-2; d_gene: -; v_gene: TRBV6-5; abundance: -; CDR3aa: CASSLGVANYGYTF; CDR3nt: TGTGCCAGCAGTCTAGGGGTCGCTAACTATGGCTACACCTTC
j_gene: TRBJ2-1; d_gene: -; v_gene: TRBV15; abundance: -; CDR3aa: CATSMEGEQFF; CDR3nt: TGTGCCACCAGCATGGAGGGTGAGCAGTTCTTC
j_gene: TRBJ2-1; d_gene: TRBD2; v_gene: TRBV5-4; abundance: -; CDR3aa: CASTGLAGAKSSYNEQFF; CDR3nt: TGTGCCAGCACGGGACTAGCGGGGGCCAAGAGCTCCTACAATGAGCAGTTCTTC
j_gene: TRBJ2-1; d_gene: TRBD2; v_gene: TRBV7-9; abundance: -; CDR3aa: CASRRGTSGHNEQFF; CDR3nt: TGTGCCAGCAGGCGGGGGACTAGCGGCCACAATGAGCAGTTCTTC
j_gene: TRBJ2-2; d_gene: TRBD1; v_gene: TRBV5-1; abundance: once; CDR3aa: CASSFWTGGDQVTGELFF; CDR3nt: TGCGCCAGCAGCTTCTGGACAGGGGGCGACCAAGTCACCGGGGAGCTGTTTTTT
j_gene: TRBJ2-2; d_gene: TRBD2; v_gene: TRBV24-1; abundance: few; CDR3aa: CATSDFLAGDTGELFF; CDR3nt: TGTGCCACCAGTGATTTCCTAGCGGGGGACACCGGGGAGCTGTTTTTT
j_gene: TRBJ1-4; d_gene: -; v_gene: TRBV6-1; abundance: -; CDR3aa: CASSERRATNEKLFF; CDR3nt: TGTGCCAGCAGTGAAAGGCGGGCAACTAATGAAAAACTGTTTTTT
j_gene: TRBJ1-1; d_gene: -; v_gene: TRBV21-1; abundance: -; CDR3aa: CASMCGGTEAFF; CDR3nt: TGTGCCAGCATGTGCGGGGGCACTGAAGCTTTCTTT